This T cell receptor (beta chain) was recorded in a study of blood T cell repertoires in COVID-19. On the study more broadly: PBMCs, B-cell-depleted T cells, or T cells provided the cDNA or gDNA that made up the material.

The method was immunoSEQ multiplex PCR; TCRdb's version includes in-frame clones alone and lacks a portion of them. The sample shows about 240,000 clones, roughly four fifths of them seen only once. Germline CDR1 SGHKS, CDR2 YYEKEE (reference sequence). V lost 1 base to trimming and J lost 8 bases, with 7 bases between them. The CDR3 loop spans 13 amino acids. V is TRBV5-5 and J is TRBJ1-6; D gene unclear. The material sequenced was peripheral blood. The source of this sequence is a woman older than 75 with acute or convalescent COVID-19. CDR3 amino acids: CASSLIGDSPLHF. The DNA for the CDR3 is TGTGCCAGCAGCTTGATCGGGGATTCACCCCTCCACTTT.